Each of the 32 T cell receptor beta chains below was sequenced from the same sample in a study of T cell responses to AZD1222 COVID-19 vaccine (dated by TCRdb to the early 2020s). The sample's time point label, in plain terms: baseline before first vaccination. The library was prepared using the immunoSEQ multiplex PCR assay. In TCRdb, the immuneACCESS table is reduced to in-frame sequences with V and J assigned. These tables do not hold every clone; where another copy was compared, an unresolved V gene accounts for under half, and the others remain unexplained. The sample data list over 100,000 clones, and 85% to 90% of these were observed just once. Of the sample, around 12% falls within the top ten clones. This sample comprised peripheral blood, obtained on day 0 of AZD1222 vaccination. These receptors all come from an adult in good health.

CDR3 sequence reads: CATARDGGTNTEAFF. CDR3 sequence (DNA): TGTGCCACCGCCCGGGACGGGGGAACTAACACTGAAGCTTTCTTT. The chain combines TRBV24-1 with TRBJ1-1, with D tentatively TRBD1 (5 bases). V lost 9 bases, J lost 2 bases, and 18 bases lay in between. Germline V gene data show CDR1 as KGHDR and CDR2 as SFDVKD. CDR3 length: 15 residues.

The gene calls are TRBV15 and TRBJ2-7, with TRBD1 matching 8 bases. There are 15 residues in the CDR3. Trimming at V came to 0 bases and at J to 3 bases, leaving 4 bases not matched to a gene. Germline CDR1 LNHNV, CDR2 YYDKDF (reference sequence). In nucleotides, the CDR3 is TGTGCCACCAGCAGAGAGGGACAGGTCCTCTACGAGCAGTACTTC. Translated: CATSREGQVLYEQYF.

V usage is TRBV19 and J usage is TRBJ2-6, with D perhaps matching TRBD2 (5 bases). Germline V lookup: CDR1 LNHDA, CDR2 SQIVND (reference sequence). CDR3 size: 15 residues. Trimming pared 7 bases from V and 4 bases from J, leaving 14 bases between. CDR3: CASKLSPGGANVLTF. In DNA, the CDR3 is TGTGCCAGTAAACTATCCCCGGGGGGGGCCAACGTCCTGACTTTC.

J is TRBJ1-2 and V is TRBV9; D is undetermined. Germline V gene sequence: CDR1 SGDLS, CDR2 YYNGEE. CDR3 size: 13 residues. Trimming pared 0 bases from V and 8 bases from J, leaving 11 bases between. The DNA of the CDR3 is TGTGCCAGCAGCGTAGGGGCCCGAGGGGGCTACACCTTC. Its protein is CASSVGARGGYTF.

This chain links TRBV18 with TRBJ2-7, with no clear D. CDR1 is KGHSH, CDR2 LQKENI, per germline. CDR3 length equals 15 residues. The ends were cut back, 1 base at V and 0 bases at J, with 10 bases in the middle. The CDR3 reads CASSPLSGSSYEQYF. Written as DNA, the CDR3 is TGTGCCAGCTCACCACTGTCCGGGTCCTCCTACGAGCAGTACTTC.

This clone has just one count. The CDR3 protein is CASSPPGLRNEKLFF. DNA for the CDR3: TGTGCCAGCAGCCCTCCGGGCCTAAGGAATGAAAAACTGTTTTTT. The chain links TRBV28 to TRBJ1-4; no definite D call. Trimming removed 6 bases at V and 5 bases at J, with 16 bases between. Per germline, CDR1 MDHEN and CDR2 SYDVKM. CDR3 length: 15 residues.

V and J are TRBV9 and TRBJ2-1, with 8 bases that match TRBD1. This CDR3 is built from 14 residues. Germline assignment: CDR1 SGDLS and CDR2 YYNGEE. The ends lost 1 base at V and 5 bases at J; junction bases unmatched: 2. The CDR3 spells CASSVPGGHNEQFF. CDR3 DNA sequence: TGTGCCAGCAGCGTACCAGGGGGCCACAATGAGCAGTTCTTC.

This chain uses TRBV5-1 with TRBJ2-1, with D perhaps given as TRBD1 or TRBD2 (5 bases each). The length of the CDR3 is 16 residues. Per germline, CDR1 SGHRS and CDR2 YFSETQ. V lost 4 bases, J lost 1 base, and 15 bases lay in between. CDR3 nucleotides: TGCGCCAGCAGCCCCGGGACCACTCCATCCTACAATGAGCAGTTCTTC. It translates to CASSPGTTPSYNEQFF.

This clone came up once. The J gene is TRBJ2-5, the V gene TRBV20-1, with TRBD2 matching 9 bases. V trimming: 3 bases; J trimming: 1 base; junction bases outside the gene matches: 6. The germline CDR1 and CDR2 sequences are DFQATT and SNEGSKA (reference sequence). This CDR3 is 15 amino acids long. The CDR3 loop reads CSASGGRALQETQYF. CDR3 DNA: TGCAGTGCTAGTGGCGGGAGGGCCCTCCAAGAGACCCAGTACTTC.

The chain carries TRBV15 and TRBJ2-5; no firm D call. The CDR3 spans 12 residues. The ends were cut back, 5 bases at V and 3 bases at J, with 7 bases in the middle. The germline gives CDR1 LNHNV, CDR2 YYDKDF (reference sequence). The CDR3 sequence: CATSRAEETQYF. In DNA, the CDR3 is TGTGCCACCAGCCGAGCCGAAGAGACCCAGTACTTC.

The V and J genes are TRBV12-3 or TRBV12-4 and TRBJ2-7, with D unclear. Trimming pared 3 bases from V and 0 bases from J, leaving 3 bases between. The CDR3 contains 12 residues. Written as DNA, the CDR3 is TGTGCCAGCAGTTTGGGCTCCTACGAGCAGTACTTC. Translation gives CASSLGSYEQYF.

CDR3 in DNA: TGTGCCAGCAGCTTTGGGGGGGTGAACACTGAAGCTTTCTTT. Translating it yields CASSFGGVNTEAFF. The chain carries TRBV7-2 and TRBJ1-1; TRBD1 might be the D (5 bases). Trimming removed 3 bases from V and 0 bases from J, with 8 bases in between. The CDR3 has 14 amino acids. Germline assignment: CDR1 SGHTA and CDR2 FQGNSA.

V and J are TRBV7-2 and TRBJ2-7; D is perhaps TRBD2 (5 bases). Germline V gives CDR1 SGHTA, CDR2 FQGNSA. Trimming shortened V by 0 bases and J by 2 bases, and 14 bases separated the two germline ends. This CDR3 comprises 16 residues. Here the CDR3 reads CASSLAPSGNPYEQYF. CDR3 DNA sequence: TGTGCCAGCAGCTTAGCCCCAAGCGGTAACCCCTACGAGCAGTACTTC.

To note about this clone: In the same sample, other DNA sequences code for this CDR3. The chain has TRBV4-2 and TRBJ1-2; no firm D call. CDR3 length equals 14 residues. The V end was cut by 0 bases, the J end by 7 bases, with 12 bases between. CDR1 is LGHNA and CDR2 is YNFKEQ in the germline V gene. The CDR3 nucleotides are TGTGCCAGCAGCCAAGATGGCCGCGTCGGTGGCTACACCTTC. Protein product: CASSQDGRVGGYTF.

The J gene is TRBJ2-1, the V gene TRBV19, with 10 bases aligning to TRBD2. Germline V gene lookup returns CDR1 LNHDA and CDR2 SQIVND (reference sequence). This CDR3 region has 16 residues. Trimming cost V 11 bases and J 4 bases; bases outside gene matches: 14. The CDR3 reads CASGLAGVPFYNEQFF. In DNA, the CDR3 is TGTGCCTCAGGGCTAGCGGGAGTCCCATTTTACAATGAGCAGTTCTTC. Filled out from reference TRBV19 and TRBJ2-1, the complete variable domain reads DGGITQSPKYLFRKEGQNVTLSCEQNLNHDAMYWYRQDPGQGLRLIYYSQIVNDFQKGDIAEGYSVSREKKESFPLTVTSAQKNPTAFYLCASGLAGVPFYNEQFFGPGTRLTVL.

V usage is TRBV9 and J usage is TRBJ1-2; D is unclear. The CDR3 is 15 amino acids. The V and J ends lost 4 bases and 0 bases respectively, with 13 bases between them. Germline assignment: CDR1 SGDLS and CDR2 YYNGEE. CDR3 loop: CASSQWDTPNYGYTF. DNA of the CDR3: TGTGCCAGCAGCCAGTGGGATACCCCTAACTATGGCTACACCTTC.

This clone was counted once. This chain joins TRBV3-1 (or the pseudogene TRBV3-2) and TRBJ2-1; D may match TRBD1 or TRBD2 (7 bases each). CDR1 and CDR2 from the germline V gene are LGHDT and YNNKEL (reference sequence). The CDR3 contains 15 residues. V lost 6 bases and J 12 bases, leaving 24 bases between the germline ends. The CDR3 bases are TGTGCCAGCAGACCGGCCTCGGGCTCAGGGGGGGGGCAGTTCTTC. Translation: CASRPASGSGGGQFF.

The chain combines TRBV5-4 with TRBJ1-2; D gene ambiguous. V gave up 0 bases and J gave up 7 bases, with 7 bases separating them. This CDR3 has 12 residues. Germline lookup yields CDR1 SGHNT and CDR2 YYREEE (reference sequence). The CDR3 loop is CASSLAWGGYTF. The CDR3 DNA sequence: TGTGCCAGCAGCTTGGCGTGGGGTGGCTACACCTTC.

The genes are TRBV29-1 and TRBJ2-7, with 8 bases lining up with TRBD1. There are 13 residues in the CDR3. V gave up 3 bases and J gave up 6 bases; unmatched junction bases: 7. Per germline, CDR1 SQVTM and CDR2 ANQGSEA. The CDR3 nucleotides are TGCAGCGTTGATTTGAAACAGGGGGGCGAGCAGTACTTC. It codes for CSVDLKQGGEQYF.

This clone was detected a few times. CDR3: CASSHGTGGEKLFF. The CDR3 DNA follows: TGTGCCAGCAGCCACGGGACAGGGGGTGAAAAACTGTTTTTT. V usage is TRBV3-1 (or the pseudogene TRBV3-2) and J usage is TRBJ1-4, with 11 nucleotides matching TRBD1. Losses at the gene ends were 3 bases for V and 7 bases for J; bases not matched to a gene: 1. The CDR3 extends over 14 amino acids. Germline values: CDR1 LGHDT, CDR2 YNNKEL (reference sequence).

The chain joins TRBV5-1 to TRBJ2-3; 9 positions agree with TRBD1. The germline V gene has CDR1 SGHRS and CDR2 YFSETQ. J was trimmed by 2 bases and V by 3 bases; bases with no gene match: 13. This CDR3 has 18 residues. CDR3 sequence (DNA): TGCGCCAGCAGCTCGGACAGGGGAGGGACCGGGGCCACAGATACGCAGTATTTT. Encoded protein: CASSSDRGGTGATDTQYF.

The rearrangement joins TRBV15 to TRBJ2-1; 10 positions agree with TRBD1. Trimming removed 2 bases from V and 10 bases from J; junction bases left unmatched: 11. The CDR3 loop spans 16 amino acids. Germline V CDR1 and CDR2: LNHNV, YYDKDF (reference sequence). The CDR3 region is CATSRPRDRGSGEQFF. The CDR3 DNA follows: TGTGCCACCAGCAGACCCCGGGACAGGGGATCAGGGGAGCAGTTCTTC.

The chain combines TRBV29-1 with TRBJ1-4; TRBD1 agrees at 8 bases. Germline CDR1 and CDR2: SQVTM and ANQGSEA. After removal of 6 bases from V and 6 bases from J, the junction contained 12 bases not matched to a gene. The CDR3 sequence is 15 residues long. CDR3 DNA sequence: TGCAGCGTACTCCTCCGGGACAGGACCGATGAAAAACTGTTTTTT. As protein: CSVLLRDRTDEKLFF.

The genes are TRBV19 and TRBJ2-1; 7 bases are a match to TRBD1. CDR1 LNHDA and CDR2 SQIVND come from the germline V gene (reference sequence). This CDR3 has 16 amino acids. The J segment lost 8 bases and the V segment lost 1 base, leaving 11 bases of the junction unmatched. The CDR3 here is CASSIGGGQVRDEQFF. CDR3 DNA: TGTGCCAGTAGTATAGGAGGGGGCCAGGTCAGGGATGAGCAGTTCTTC.

The genes are TRBV7-2 and TRBJ2-3, with 7 bases matching TRBD1. J gave up 8 bases and V 3 bases, and 11 bases lay outside the gene matches. Germline CDR1 SGHTA, CDR2 FQGNSA. This CDR3 comprises 15 residues. The CDR3 region has the DNA TGTGCCAGCAGCTTTAAGGGGGCCGGGACGTTTACGCAGTATTTT. As protein: CASSFKGAGTFTQYF.

The rearrangement links TRBV2 to TRBJ1-1, with a weak D call TRBD1 (5 bases). The germline V gene has CDR1 SNHLY and CDR2 FYNNEI. The V gene lost 7 bases and the J gene lost 6 bases, with 18 bases spanning the gap. This CDR3 has 14 amino acids. The DNA of the CDR3 is TGTGCCAGCAAAGCAGGGCGCGGTCGGGCTGAAGCTTTCTTT. Its translation: CASKAGRGRAEAFF. Full variable domain (missing parts from reference TRBV2 and TRBJ1-1): EPEVTQTPSHQVTQMGQEVILRCVPISNHLYFYWYRQILGQKVEFLVSFYNNEISEKSEIFDDQFSVERPDGSNFTLKIRSTKLEDSAMYFCASKAGRGRAEAFFGQGTRLTVV.

The chain recombines TRBV19 with TRBJ1-5, with D possibly matching TRBD1 (6 bases). This CDR3 contains 16 residues. V shed 3 bases and J shed 4 bases, with 16 bases lying between them. CDR1 LNHDA and CDR2 SQIVND come from the germline V gene (reference sequence). CDR3: CASSIIRGQGNQPQHF. In DNA, the CDR3 is TGTGCCAGTAGTATCATTCGGGGCCAGGGGAATCAGCCCCAGCATTTT. Variable domain in full (rest from reference TRBV19 and TRBJ1-5): DGGITQSPKYLFRKEGQNVTLSCEQNLNHDAMYWYRQDPGQGLRLIYYSQIVNDFQKGDIAEGYSVSREKKESFPLTVTSAQKNPTAFYLCASSIIRGQGNQPQHFGDGTRLSIL.

The chain recombines TRBV7-3 with TRBJ2-2; D gene ambiguous. This CDR3 region has 14 residues. CDR1 SGHTA and CDR2 FQGTGA come from the germline V gene. V gave up 6 bases and J gave up 2 bases, with 10 bases separating them. The CDR3 DNA is TGTGCCAGCAGACTGGCCCTCAACACCGGGGAGCTGTTTTTT. Its translation: CASRLALNTGELFF.

This clone has a handful of counts. This chain uses TRBV27 with TRBJ2-5; 13 positions match TRBD2. The junction had 3 bases not matched to a gene; V was cut back by 6 bases and J by 5 bases. The germline V gene has CDR1 MNHEY and CDR2 SMNVEV (reference sequence). The CDR3 totals 14 residues. DNA of the CDR3: TGTGCCAGCAGGGGACTAGCGGGGTCCGAGACCCAGTACTTC. Its protein product is CASRGLAGSETQYF.

Points on this clone: The sample contains more than one DNA sequence encoding this CDR3. The rearrangement joins TRBV14 to TRBJ2-6; D unresolved. Germline CDR1 is SGHDN and CDR2 is FVKESK. V was shortened by 4 bases and J by 2 bases, with 6 bases between the two germline ends. This CDR3 region has 14 residues. CDR3 amino acids: CASSLRPGANVLTF. In DNA, the CDR3 is TGTGCCAGCAGCCTCAGGCCTGGGGCCAACGTCCTGACTTTC.

This clone was counted once. The chain couples TRBV21-1 to TRBJ2-7. TRBV21-1 is flagged as a pseudogene. The CDR3 runs 14 residues. CDR3 residues: CASSKDGSSYEQYF. CDR3 nucleotide sequence: TGTGCCAGCAGCAAGGACGGGTCGTCCTACGAGCAGTACTTC.

The chain recombines TRBV28 with TRBJ2-6, with 12 bases matching TRBD1. The J segment lost 2 bases and the V segment lost 3 bases, leaving 2 bases of the junction unmatched. Germline V lookup: CDR1 MDHEN, CDR2 SYDVKM. This CDR3 has 17 amino acids. As DNA, the CDR3 is TGTGCCAGCAGTTTCGGGACAGGGGGCGCTGGGGCCAACGTCCTGACTTTC. Its protein is CASSFGTGGAGANVLTF.